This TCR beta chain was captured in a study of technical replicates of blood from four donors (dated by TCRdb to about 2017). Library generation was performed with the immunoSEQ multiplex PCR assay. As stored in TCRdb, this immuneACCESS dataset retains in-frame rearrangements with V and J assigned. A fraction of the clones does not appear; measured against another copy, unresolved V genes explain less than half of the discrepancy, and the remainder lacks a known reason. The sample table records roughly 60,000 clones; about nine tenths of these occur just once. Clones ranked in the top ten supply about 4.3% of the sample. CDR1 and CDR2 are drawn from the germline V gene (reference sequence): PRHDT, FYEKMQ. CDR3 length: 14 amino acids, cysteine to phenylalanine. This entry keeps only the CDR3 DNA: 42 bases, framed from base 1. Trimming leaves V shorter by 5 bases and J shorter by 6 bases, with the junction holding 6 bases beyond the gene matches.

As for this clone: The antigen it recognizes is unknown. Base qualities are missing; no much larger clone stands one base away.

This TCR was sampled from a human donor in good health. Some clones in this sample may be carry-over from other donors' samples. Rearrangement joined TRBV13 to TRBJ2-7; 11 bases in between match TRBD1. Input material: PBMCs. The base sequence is TGTGCCAGCAGCGATGGGACAGGGGGAAGCGAGCAGTACTTC. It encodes CASSDGTGGSEQYF.